This T cell receptor beta chain was captured by sequencing in a study of cytomegalovirus exposure and HLA in healthy donors. Whole-study results and caveats: Based on reports, TCR beta sequences accurately predicted HLA-A and HLA-B alleles for most subjects. In a later analysis, most CMV-associated TCR beta chains appeared HLA-restricted. As immune exposure information, only CMV serostatus was available.

Researchers ran the PCR with 60 Vbeta and 13 Jbeta primers. The repertoire was sequenced with immunoSEQ multiplex PCR; TCRdb's copy has only in-frame clones and lacks some. There are about 170,000 clones in the sample; 80% occur only once, and about 4.4% lies in the top ten. CDR3 length: 14 residues. Germline lookup yields CDR1 KGHSH and CDR2 LQKENI. V lost 2 bases to trimming and J lost 8 bases; unmatched junction nucleotides: 0. Only one count was recorded for this clone. The antigen is not known. This TCR was sampled from a woman in her forties or fifties in good health and CMV-seropositive. The chain carries TRBV18 and TRBJ2-1; 13 bases map to TRBD2. The sequenced material came from PBMCs. Written as DNA, the CDR3 is TGTGCCAGCTCACCAACTAGCGGGAGGGATGAGCAGTTCTTC. This encodes CASSPTSGRDEQFF.